This passage covers 12 T cell receptor beta chains from one sample sequenced in a study of blood T cell repertoires in COVID-19. TCRdb's copy holds only in-frame clones and misses some; the assay was immunoSEQ multiplex PCR. The table lists over 85,000 clones, around four fifths of them singletons. What was sequenced was peripheral blood. Every receptor here comes from a human donor in a cohort sampled during active COVID-19.

V is TRBV7-3 and J is TRBJ2-1; 8 bases are a match to TRBD1. The CDR3 consists of 16 residues. Germline values: CDR1 SGHTA, CDR2 FQGTGA. With V trimmed by 0 bases and J by 6 bases, 7 bases remained unmatched. The CDR3 nucleotides are TGTGCCAGCAGCTTAACCGCAGGGGGCTTGCCCAATGAGCAGTTCTTC. Its protein is CASSLTAGGLPNEQFF. The whole variable domain, remainder taken from reference TRBV7-3 and TRBJ2-1, is GAGVSQTPSNKVTEKGKYVELRCDPISGHTALYWYRQSLGQGPEFLIYFQGTGAADDSGLPNDRFFAVRPEGSVSTLKIQRTERGDSAVYLCASSLTAGGLPNEQFFGPGTRLTVL.

The chain recombines TRBV6-5 with TRBJ1-2, with D hard to call. Germline V gene sequence: CDR1 MNHEY, CDR2 SVGAGI. The CDR3 totals 15 residues. The V and J ends lost 2 bases and 0 bases respectively, with 10 bases between them. The CDR3 here is CASSYGQATNYGYTF. The CDR3 bases are TGTGCCAGCAGTTACGGCCAGGCAACTAACTATGGCTACACCTTC.

This rearrangement joins TRBV6-5 to TRBJ1-2; 8 bases match TRBD1. Germline CDR1 reads MNHEY; CDR2 reads SVGAGI. CDR3 length: 13 residues. V gave up 2 bases and J gave up 7 bases; unmatched junction bases: 3. The CDR3 sequence is CASSYDGQGGYTF. CDR3 DNA sequence: TGTGCCAGCAGTTACGACGGACAGGGTGGCTACACCTTC.

This chain joins TRBV11-2 and TRBJ2-7; tentative D call: TRBD2 (6 bases). V lost 4 bases to trimming and J lost 2 bases, with 18 bases between them. Germline CDR1 is SGHAT and CDR2 is FQNNGV. There are 16 residues in the CDR3. CDR3 amino acids: CASSSYPAGRPYEQYF. The CDR3 DNA reads TGTGCCAGCAGCTCCTACCCAGCGGGCCGCCCCTACGAGCAGTACTTC.

V gene TRBV18 combines with J gene TRBJ1-6, with 12 bases aligning to TRBD1. The CDR3 runs to 16 residues. The V segment lost 1 base and the J segment 10 bases; nucleotides outside the gene matches: 5. Germline CDR1 is KGHSH and CDR2 is LQKENI. For the CDR3, the DNA is TGTGCCAGCTCACCACAGGGACAGGGGGCCACCTCACCCCTCCACTTT. This codes for CASSPQGQGATSPLHF.

As concerns this clone: Distinct nucleotide sequences in the sample also encode this CDR3. This chain uses TRBV28 with TRBJ1-1; a possible D gene is TRBD1 (6 bases). V lost 5 bases and J 0 bases, leaving 16 bases between the germline ends. This CDR3 contains 16 residues. Germline CDR1 reads MDHEN; CDR2 reads SYDVKM. CDR3: CASSLRVGGLNTEAFF. The CDR3 DNA reads TGTGCCAGCAGTCTCAGGGTTGGGGGCCTGAACACTGAAGCTTTCTTT. Based on the CDR3 plus reference TRBV28 and TRBJ1-1, the full variable domain is DVKVTQSSRYLVKRTGEKVFLECVQDMDHENMFWYRQDPGLGLRLIYFSYDVKMKEKGDIPEGYSVSREKKERFSLILESASTNQTSMYLCASSLRVGGLNTEAFFGQGTRLTVV.

The chain combines TRBV19 with TRBJ1-4; D not resolved. Trimming left V 6 bases short and J 4 bases short, with 9 bases between. CDR1 and CDR2 from the germline V gene are LNHDA and SQIVND (reference sequence). The CDR3 is 13 residues long. CDR3 residues: CASSPGINEKLFF. In DNA form, the CDR3 reads TGTGCCAGTAGCCCGGGGATTAATGAAAAACTGTTTTTT.

The genes are TRBV11-2 and TRBJ2-1, with TRBD2 matching over 11 bases. There are 14 residues in the CDR3. Germline assignment: CDR1 SGHAT and CDR2 FQNNGV. With V trimmed by 5 bases and J by 13 bases, 10 bases remained unmatched. Written as DNA, the CDR3 is TGTGCCAGCAGCCTAGCGGGGGGTCGGGTGAAACAGTTCTTC. Its translation: CASSLAGGRVKQFF.

In DNA form, the CDR3 reads TGTGCCAGGGAGGGAGTGGACTACGAGCAGTACTTC. Translation gives CAREGVDYEQYF. The chain uses TRBV6-5 and TRBJ2-7, with D perhaps matching TRBD2 (6 bases). The V gene lost 9 bases and the J gene lost 3 bases, with 12 bases spanning the gap. This CDR3 contains 12 residues. The germline gives CDR1 MNHEY, CDR2 SVGAGI.

This sequence joins TRBV2 and TRBJ2-2; TRBD2 aligns across 9 bases. The CDR3 consists of 16 residues. The ends lost 6 bases at V and 0 bases at J; junction bases unmatched: 5. Germline-derived CDR1 and CDR2 are SNHLY and FYNNEI. CDR3 protein: CASSAGGTANTGELFF. The CDR3 DNA is TGTGCCAGCAGCGCGGGGGGGACGGCGAACACCGGGGAGCTGTTTTTT.

The rearrangement links TRBV7-9 to TRBJ1-3, with 8 bases identical to TRBD1. With V trimmed by 5 bases and J by 3 bases, 6 bases remained unmatched. CDR1 and CDR2 from the germline V gene are SEHNR and FQNEAQ (reference sequence). CDR3 size: 15 residues. The CDR3 DNA sequence: TGTGCCAGCAGCCGCACAGGGGGAAGTGGAAACACCATATATTTT. The encoded protein is CASSRTGGSGNTIYF.

The chain has TRBV9 and TRBJ1-3, with D unclear. V was trimmed by 0 bases and J by 0 bases, leaving 13 bases between them. Per germline, CDR1 SGDLS and CDR2 YYNGEE. The CDR3 consists of 17 residues. The DNA for the CDR3 is TGTGCCAGCAGCGTAGAGGCCGGGTCCTACTCTGGAAACACCATATATTTT. This gives the protein CASSVEAGSYSGNTIYF.